This entry lists 11 T cell receptor beta chains sequenced from one sample in a study of cytomegalovirus exposure and HLA in healthy donors. Only in-frame clones appear in the TCRdb table, and some are missing; sequencing was by immunoSEQ multiplex PCR. The table includes under 250,000 clones, roughly 84% detected once. The source material was PBMCs. The receptors stem from a young woman in good health and CMV-seropositive.

J is TRBJ1-5 and V is TRBV28; D is undetermined. V lost 5 bases, J lost 1 base, and 15 bases lay in between. Per germline, CDR1 MDHEN and CDR2 SYDVKM. This CDR3 contains 16 residues. The CDR3 nucleotides are TGTGCCAGCAGTGAGGGTATAGTTTACAGCAATCAGCCCCAGCATTTT. Residues: CASSEGIVYSNQPQHF.

The chain employs TRBV6-1 and TRBJ2-7, with unresolved D. CDR1 and CDR2 from the germline V gene are MNHNS and SASEGT. The CDR3 runs to 12 residues. Trimming removed 2 bases from V and 4 bases from J, with 6 bases in between. In DNA form, the CDR3 reads TGTGCCAGCAGTGAAAGTACTTACGAGCAGTACTTC. Translating it yields CASSESTYEQYF.

For this clone: The identical CDR3 is also encoded by other nucleotide sequences in the sample. The V gene is TRBV5-1, the J gene TRBJ1-2; D is unresolved. CDR1 and CDR2 from the germline V gene are SGHRS and YFSETQ. This CDR3 has 13 residues. V gave up 0 bases and J gave up 2 bases, with 5 bases separating them. The CDR3 loop is CASSLGQNYGYTF. The CDR3 DNA follows: TGCGCCAGCAGCTTGGGACAAAACTATGGCTACACCTTC. Using reference TRBV5-1 and TRBJ1-2 for the parts outside the CDR3, the full variable domain is KAGVTQTPRYLIKTRGQQVTLSCSPISGHRSVSWYQQTPGQGLQFLFEYFSETQRNKGNFPGRFSGRQFSNSRSEMNVSTLELGDSALYLCASSLGQNYGYTFGSGTRLTVV.

CDR3 residues: CASSFIRQGPGYGYTF. CDR3 DNA: TGTGCCAGCAGTTTCATAAGACAGGGGCCGGGGTATGGCTACACCTTC. This chain joins TRBV28 and TRBJ1-2, with TRBD1 matching over 8 bases. V gave up 3 bases and J gave up 5 bases; unmatched junction bases: 11. Germline V lookup: CDR1 MDHEN, CDR2 SYDVKM. The CDR3 is 16 amino acids.

This clone is a singleton in its sample. The chain joins TRBV30 to TRBJ2-3, with 9 bases matching TRBD2. The trim removed 2 bases at V and 1 base at J, leaving 19 bases unmatched. Germline V lookup: CDR1 GTSNPN, CDR2 SVGIG (reference sequence). The CDR3 length is 20 residues. The CDR3 protein is CAWSSPEASSGRRGTDTQYF. DNA of the CDR3: TGTGCCTGGAGTTCACCCGAGGCGAGTAGCGGGAGAAGGGGCACAGATACGCAGTATTTT.

The chain combines TRBV9 with TRBJ2-7, with TRBD2 as a possible D gene (5 bases). This CDR3 is built from 14 residues. In germline, CDR1 is SGDLS, CDR2 YYNGEE. V gave up 2 bases and J gave up 2 bases, with 11 bases separating them. In DNA, the CDR3 is TGTGCCAGCAGCGTGGGAGTCCCTGCCTACGAGCAGTACTTC. The encoded protein is CASSVGVPAYEQYF. The variable domain in full, completed from reference TRBV9 and TRBJ2-7, reads DSGVTQTPKHLITATGQRVTLRCSPRSGDLSVYWYQQSLDQGLQFLIQYYNGEERAKGNILERFSAQQFPDLHSELNLSSLELGDSALYFCASSVGVPAYEQYFGPGTRLTVT.

This clone was seen once. This sequence joins TRBV11-2 and TRBJ1-3, with D uncertain. This CDR3 is built from 15 residues. Germline loops: CDR1 SGHAT, CDR2 FQNNGV. V lost 5 bases, J lost 2 bases, and 13 bases lay in between. The CDR3 reads CASSPRERTGNTIYF. The CDR3 nucleotides are TGTGCCAGCAGCCCCCGGGAGAGGACTGGAAACACCATATATTTT.

The rearrangement uses TRBV4-1 and TRBJ1-5, with no clear D. With 4 bases removed from V and 7 bases from J, the gap between germline ends came to 11 bases. The CDR3 is made up of 13 amino acids. The V gene's germline CDR1 is MGHRA and CDR2 YSYEKL. The CDR3 region has the DNA TGCGCCAGCAGCCCCAGTGGAGCCCAGCCCCAGCATTTT. Protein product: CASSPSGAQPQHF.

The rearrangement uses TRBV28 and TRBJ2-5, with a weak D call TRBD2 (5 bases). This CDR3 spans 12 amino acids. The V gene lost 6 bases and the J gene lost 5 bases, with 10 bases spanning the gap. CDR1 and CDR2 (germline): MDHEN, SYDVKM. The CDR3, as DNA: TGTGCCAGCAGGATCGGGGTGGAGACCCAGTACTTC. Protein: CASRIGVETQYF. Supplemented by reference TRBV28 and TRBJ2-5, the full variable domain reads DVKVTQSSRYLVKRTGEKVFLECVQDMDHENMFWYRQDPGLGLRLIYFSYDVKMKEKGDIPEGYSVSREKKERFSLILESASTNQTSMYLCASRIGVETQYFGPGTRLLVL.

The chain has TRBV25-1 and TRBJ1-1; D might be TRBD1 (5 bases). The V end lost 1 base, the J end lost 5 bases, and 23 bases lay between the germline ends. Germline CDR1 and CDR2: MGHDK and SYGVNS. CDR3 length: 18 residues. CDR3 loop: CASSEWGTGPQRRTEAFF. CDR3 DNA: TGTGCCAGCAGTGAATGGGGGACTGGCCCACAGCGAAGGACTGAAGCTTTCTTT.

The chain links TRBV5-1 to TRBJ2-7; D uncertain. The CDR3 has 14 residues. With 2 bases removed from V and 1 base from J, the gap between germline ends came to 10 bases. CDR1 SGHRS and CDR2 YFSETQ come from the germline V gene. The CDR3 nucleotides read TGCGCCAGCAGCTTTATACCGAGATCCTACGAGCAGTACTTC. This sequence encodes CASSFIPRSYEQYF. Combining the CDR3 with reference TRBV5-1 and TRBJ2-7 gives the whole variable domain KAGVTQTPRYLIKTRGQQVTLSCSPISGHRSVSWYQQTPGQGLQFLFEYFSETQRNKGNFPGRFSGRQFSNSRSEMNVSTLELGDSALYLCASSFIPRSYEQYFGPGTRLTVT.